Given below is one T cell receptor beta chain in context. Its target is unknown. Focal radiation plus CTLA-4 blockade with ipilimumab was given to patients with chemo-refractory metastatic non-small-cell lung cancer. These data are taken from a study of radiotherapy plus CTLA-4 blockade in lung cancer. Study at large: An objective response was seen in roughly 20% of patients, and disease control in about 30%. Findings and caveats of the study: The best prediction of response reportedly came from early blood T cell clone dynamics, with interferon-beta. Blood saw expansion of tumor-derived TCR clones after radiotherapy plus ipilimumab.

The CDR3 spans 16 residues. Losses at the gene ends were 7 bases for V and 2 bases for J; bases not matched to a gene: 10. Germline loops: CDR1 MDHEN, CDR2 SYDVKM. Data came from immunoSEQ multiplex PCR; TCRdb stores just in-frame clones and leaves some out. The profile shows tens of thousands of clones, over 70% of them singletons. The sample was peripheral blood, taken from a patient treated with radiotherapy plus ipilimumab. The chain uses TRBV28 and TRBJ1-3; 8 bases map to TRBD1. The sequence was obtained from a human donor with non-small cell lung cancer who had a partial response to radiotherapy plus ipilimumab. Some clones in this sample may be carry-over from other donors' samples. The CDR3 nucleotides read TGTGCCAGCACCCCCCGGGACAGGCGGCCTGGAAACACCATATATTTT. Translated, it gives CASTPRDRRPGNTIYF.